This T cell receptor (beta chain) was identified in a study of blood T cell repertoires in COVID-19. Germline CDR1 is MNHEY and CDR2 is SVGAGI. V was shortened by 4 bases and J by 4 bases, with 13 bases between the two germline ends. CDR3 length: 14 residues. There are a few counts of this clone. Original processing notes: Counts of nucleated cells, estimated from reference gene primer amplification, were obtained. The repertoire was sequenced with immunoSEQ multiplex PCR; TCRdb's copy has only in-frame clones and lacks some. For V, J and clone size, that table is used; D and trimming come from the DNA. The sample consists of around 60,000 clones, approximately 72% of them appearing once.

This chain uses TRBV6-5 with TRBJ1-1; maybe TRBD1 (6 bases). This receptor was obtained from a woman aged 70-85 years with COVID-19, enrolled during active disease. The sample taken for sequencing was peripheral blood. CDR3 region: CASSSRGGLTEAFF. The CDR3 coding sequence is TGTGCCAGCAGTTCCCGCGGGGGGCTCACTGAAGCTTTCTTT.